Listed below are T cell receptor beta chains from one sample, sequenced in a study of CD8 T cells in Susac syndrome. TCRdb re-derived calls from the immunoSEQ multiplex PCR reads in MiXCR, one entry per CDR3 protein. The sample lists 400,000 or so distinct CDR3 sequences, 85% to 90% seen once, with under 0.15% in the top ten. Source material: CD8+ T cells from PBMCs. Every receptor here comes from a human donor with multiple sclerosis. CDR3s include the opening cysteine and the closing phenylalanine or tryptophan. D genes are given only for firm matches.

CDR3 protein	J gene	D gene	V gene
CASSALTGTASTDTQYF	TRBJ2-3	TRBD1	TRBV5-1
CSASAGNTGELFF	TRBJ2-2	NA	TRBV20-1
CASTEVPWIGGSGANVLTF	TRBJ2-6	NA	TRBV7-8
CASSYSETGGIDYGYTF	TRBJ1-2	TRBD1	TRBV6-5
CAISEEDRRPIPNYGYTF	TRBJ1-2	TRBD1	TRBV10-3
CASSESIPGRNEQFF	TRBJ2-1	NA	TRBV25-1
CAVKTGGPPYGYTF	TRBJ1-2	TRBD1	TRBV10-3
CSAPSNTEAFF	TRBJ1-1	NA	TRBV29-1
CASSTVGSYNEQFF	TRBJ2-1	NA	TRBV14
CATSRAGGSYNEQFF	TRBJ2-1	NA	TRBV24-1
CASSDRFEAFF	TRBJ1-1	NA	TRBV6-1
CASSGTGSGANVLTF	TRBJ2-6	TRBD1	TRBV6-1
CASSLGYSYGYTF	TRBJ1-2	NA	TRBV12-3/TRBV12-4
CAWSGNTGELFF	TRBJ2-2	NA	TRBV30